This entry lists 17 T cell receptor beta chains sequenced from one sample in a study of shared clonotypes between healthy human individuals. Profiled with immunoSEQ multiplex PCR; TCRdb holds only in-frame clones, not every one. The data hold some 2,500,000 clones, with approximately 93% observed a single time. The material sequenced was naive CD4+ T cells from PBMCs. Sample subset: CD45RA+ positively selected. The origin of the receptors is a man younger than 35 in good health. Some clones in this sample may be carry-over from other donors' samples.

The chain is built from TRBV18 and TRBJ2-1; D unclear. Germline V gives CDR1 KGHSH, CDR2 LQKENI. The CDR3 has 14 residues. Trimming shortened V by 3 bases and J by 2 bases, and 8 bases separated the two germline ends. Here the CDR3 reads CASSPSQAYNEQFF. The CDR3 region has the DNA TGTGCCAGCTCACCTTCCCAGGCCTACAATGAGCAGTTCTTC.

The chain joins TRBV2 to TRBJ2-1, with D possibly being TRBD2 (5 bases). Deletions cut 4 bases from V and 8 bases from J, with 9 bases between. This CDR3 contains 12 residues. From germline, CDR1 is SNHLY and CDR2 FYNNEI. The CDR3 coding sequence is TGTGCCAGCAGTGGAAGGCGGGATGAGCAGTTCTTC. Protein sequence: CASSGRRDEQFF.

The chain recombines TRBV4-3 with TRBJ2-4; TRBD2 aligns across 8 bases. With 0 bases clipped from V and 2 bases from J, the junction kept 9 bases outside the gene matches. Germline V gives CDR1 LGHNA, CDR2 YSLEER. This CDR3 is 18 amino acids long. CDR3 coding DNA: TGCGCCAGCAGCCAAGACGGGGGGGGGTCACCCTCCAAAAACATTCAGTACTTC. Translating it yields CASSQDGGGSPSKNIQYF.

The chain combines TRBV21-1 with TRBJ2-1; the listed D gene, TRBD2, was not tested against the DNA. TRBV21-1 is shown as a pseudogene. The CDR3 loop spans 16 amino acids. As DNA, the CDR3 is TGTGCCAGCAGCGCCCTAACTAGCGGGATTGGGAATGAGCAGTTCTTC. Translation: CASSALTSGIGNEQFF.

The rearrangement joins TRBV27 to TRBJ1-2; tentatively, D is TRBD1 (6 bases). Germline V CDR1 and CDR2: MNHEY, SMNVEV (reference sequence). The CDR3 contains 13 residues. Trimming removed 3 bases at V and 4 bases at J, with 9 bases between. The CDR3 DNA reads as TGTGCCAGCAGTTTTAACAGGGTCTATGGCTACACCTTC. Protein product: CASSFNRVYGYTF.

This clone occurred once. The V and J genes are TRBV11-2 and TRBJ2-4; D is unclear. V was pared by 5 bases and J by 0 bases, with 11 bases between. The germline gives CDR1 SGHAT, CDR2 FQNNGV. The CDR3 consists of 15 residues. In nucleotides, the CDR3 is TGTGCCAGCAGCCCACAGCGTTTAGCCAAAAACATTCAGTACTTC. It specifies CASSPQRLAKNIQYF.

This chain joins TRBV7-6 and TRBJ1-2; D gene uncertain. Germline V gene data show CDR1 as SGHVS and CDR2 as FNYEAQ. The CDR3 is 14 residues long. The ends were cut back, 5 bases at V and 2 bases at J, with 12 bases in the middle. In nucleotides, the CDR3 is TGTGCCAGCAGCCCAATGCAGGTCAACTATGGCTACACCTTC. This encodes CASSPMQVNYGYTF.

This clone was observed a handful of times. The sample contains more than one DNA sequence encoding this CDR3. Here the CDR3 reads CASSANQETQYF. CDR3 nucleotide sequence: TGCGCCAGCAGCGCGAACCAAGAGACCCAGTACTTC. V usage is TRBV5-1 and J usage is TRBJ2-5; D gene ambiguous. The CDR3 has 12 residues. Trimming took 4 bases from V and 0 from J, leaving 4 bases between them. Germline V gene sequence: CDR1 SGHRS, CDR2 YFSETQ.

The J gene is TRBJ1-1, the V gene TRBV13; D gene uncertain. V lost 0 bases to trimming and J lost 6 bases, with 11 bases between them. This CDR3 comprises 14 residues. Germline CDR1 and CDR2: PRHDT and FYEKMQ (reference sequence). CDR3 protein: CASSLGSGIAEAFF. The DNA for the CDR3 is TGTGCCAGCAGCTTAGGTTCGGGTATCGCTGAAGCTTTCTTT.

The chain carries TRBV5-1 and TRBJ2-3; 10 positions match TRBD2. The CDR3 loop spans 17 amino acids. CDR1 is SGHRS, CDR2 YFSETQ, per germline. V lost 0 bases and J lost 0; bases outside the gene matches: 4. The CDR3, as DNA: TGCGCCAGCAGCTTGGTGGCTAGCGGGAGTAGCACAGATACGCAGTATTTT. This translates into CASSLVASGSSTDTQYF.

The V and J genes are TRBV29-1 and TRBJ2-5; TRBD1 might be the D (5 bases). The ends were cut back, 8 bases at V and 1 base at J, with 14 bases in the middle. This CDR3 is 13 amino acids long. CDR1 is SQVTM, CDR2 ANQGSEA, per germline. The DNA of the CDR3 is TGCAGCACAGGACGGAACCTCCAAGAGACCCAGTACTTC. Its translation is CSTGRNLQETQYF.

The chain joins TRBV19 to TRBJ2-7; D ambiguous. CDR3 length equals 14 residues. Germline assignment: CDR1 LNHDA and CDR2 SQIVND (reference sequence). The ends were cut back, 4 bases at V and 0 bases at J, with 10 bases in the middle. The DNA for the CDR3 is TGTGCCAGTAGTACCACTTTTAGCTCCTACGAGCAGTACTTC. It yields the protein CASSTTFSSYEQYF.

The rearrangement links TRBV28 to TRBJ1-2, with D possibly matching TRBD1 (6 bases). CDR1 is MDHEN and CDR2 is SYDVKM in the germline V gene. Deletions cut 6 bases from V and 1 base from J, with 9 bases between. This CDR3 has 13 amino acids. CDR3 loop: CASRDRFNYGYTF. In DNA form, the CDR3 reads TGTGCCAGCAGGGACAGATTTAACTATGGCTACACCTTC.

This sequence joins TRBV9 and TRBJ2-3; TRBD2 matches at 14 bases. This CDR3 contains 17 residues. Germline trimming cut 3 bases from V and 4 bases from J; bases unmatched to any gene: 7. Looked up from germline, CDR1 is SGDLS and CDR2 is YYNGEE. This CDR3 is CASSATTSGRGADTQYF. The CDR3 DNA reads TGTGCCAGCAGCGCCACGACTAGCGGGAGGGGGGCAGATACGCAGTATTTT.

This clone was counted a few times. The genes are TRBV5-1 and TRBJ2-7; 7 positions match TRBD1. Per germline, CDR1 SGHRS and CDR2 YFSETQ. J gave up 0 bases and V 3 bases, and 3 bases lay outside the gene matches. The CDR3 spans 14 residues. CDR3 DNA: TGCGCCAGCAGCTGGGGGACAGACTCCTACGAGCAGTACTTC. Residues: CASSWGTDSYEQYF.

This chain links TRBV4-1 with TRBJ2-5; D remains unclear. This CDR3 region has 13 residues. V was shortened by 1 base and J by 4 bases, with 7 bases between the two germline ends. CDR1 is MGHRA and CDR2 is YSYEKL in the germline V gene. The CDR3 loop reads CASSQVNLETQYF. The CDR3 DNA reads TGCGCCAGCAGCCAAGTTAACCTAGAGACCCAGTACTTC.

This chain uses TRBV28 with TRBJ1-2; D is perhaps TRBD1 (6 bases). V was pared by 5 bases and J by 2 bases, with 18 bases between. The CDR3 extends over 16 amino acids. Per germline, CDR1 MDHEN and CDR2 SYDVKM. CDR3 sequence: CASSPTRGQANYGYTF. In nucleotides, the CDR3 is TGTGCCAGCAGTCCAACGCGGGGGCAGGCCAACTATGGCTACACCTTC.